Sequencing of this T cell receptor beta chain was carried out in a study of CD8+CD57+ T cells in acquired aplastic anemia (dated by TCRdb to between 2017 and 2018). As for the study more broadly: On average, sorted CD4+ and CD8+ cells yielded about 3 ug of extracted DNA, with a range of roughly 0.19 to 27.4 ug. A CD8+CD57+ expansion meant a frequency higher than the mean frequency seen in healthy subjects.

TCR beta VDJ combination and CDR3 sequence profiling used genomic DNA as the template. TCR repertoire sequencing was run on an Illumina HiSeq 2000. As for the authors' bioinformatics: TRBV/TRBJ rearrangement plots, CDR3 size and DJ length profiles, and Simpson's diversity index were used to evaluate the repertoires. The immunodominant clone was defined as the most abundant DNA sequence in deep sequencing data. CDR3 amino acid sequences were checked for sharing across subjects and were also compared against the VDJdb database and published repertoires. TCRdb applied fastp at Q25 and MiXCR to the public reads, then kept only in-frame beta chains. Entries that share a CDR3 protein sequence are merged under the most common genes and DNA. In this record, the V and J calls reflect TCRdb's handling and not the investigators' own analysis. The sample profile shows 150,000 to 200,000 distinct CDR3 sequences; around 63% of them were found once. The ten largest make up more than 40% of the sample.

This clonotype was counted a few times. Its antigen is currently not known. Base qualities are missing; no much larger clone stands one base away. Study-level results and caveats: CD8+ Simpson's diversity did not differ significantly between patients and healthy controls (P=0.060). Although roughly 30 CD8+ CDR3 sequences were shared by patients and controls, these sequences appeared highly expressed in patients and within the immunodominant clones of patients.

V and J are trimmed by 2 bases and 4 bases, and the gene matches miss 2 bases of the junction. Inclusive of the bounding cysteine and phenylalanine, the CDR3 is 14 residues long. Only the CDR3 portion is preserved as DNA: 42 bases, with reading frame beginning at the first base. For CDR1 and CDR2, the germline V gene lists ENHRY and SYGVKD. Expansion of CD8+CD57+ cells had been shown by flow cytometry in the patients chosen for sequencing. Severe acquired aplastic anemia was diagnosed in all patients according to International Study of Aplastic Anemia and Agranulocytosis and Camitta criteria. No patient had received any therapy when blood was sampled. In the study, sorted CD4+ and CD8+ blood T cells from patients with severe aplastic anemia and from healthy subjects underwent deep sequencing of TCR repertoires. Patients were enrolled in the USA under clinicaltrials.gov protocols 00001620, 01623167, 00001397, 00071045, 00081523 and 00961064. Ficoll-Paque density gradient centrifugation was used to isolate peripheral blood mononuclear cells. Before DNA extraction, CD4+ and CD8+ T cells were sorted with FACS or magnetic beads.

The chain is assembled from TRBV10-3 and TRBJ2-5, with TRBD1 identical over 9 junction bases. The sequencing sample was made of sorted CD4+, CD8+, or CD8+CD57+ T cells (not recorded which) from PBMCs. The TCR comes from a human donor with aplastic anemia. The nucleotide sequence reads as follows: TGTGCCATCAGTGAGGCGGACAGGGGAGAGACCCAGTACTTC. Translated, it gives CAISEADRGETQYF.